Given below is one T cell receptor (beta chain) in context. Antigen unknown. A much bigger clone sits one base away, suggesting this may be a read error. The data belong to a study of tumor-infiltrating lymphocytes in primary liver carcinoma. Study information: Every sample contained roughly 3.5 to 7.13 million productive TCRbeta reads, and these numbers were similar from one tissue type to another. Study-level points and caveats: Blood had a significantly lower top-250-clone fraction than tumors did (p = 0.039). Bulk unsorted sampling precluded comparing CD4+ and CD8+ repertoires. Tumor region pairs overlapped more than did tumor-adjacent and tumor-blood pairs.

CDR1 SQVTM and CDR2 ANQGSEA come from the germline V gene. The CDR3 runs to 12 residues. Total RNA amounting to roughly 450 ng was the source from which TCR beta cDNA was made with a constant-region primer. Generation of the TCR beta libraries relied on three nested multiplex PCR rounds using slightly modified ARM-PCR. Two initial PCR rounds of roughly 10 cycles each paired TRBV1-TRBV30 forward primers with a C-beta reverse primer. Via MiXCR, TCRdb re-called the multiplex PCR reads, giving one row per CDR3 protein. The sample carries about 310,000 distinct CDR3 sequences, about three fifths recorded once. It was unsorted whole blood that yielded blood RNA, and germline DNA was also extracted.

The TCR was taken from a woman in her twenties or thirties with primary liver carcinoma and hepatitis B virus infection. V gene TRBV29-1 combines with J gene TRBJ2-7; D unresolved. Material: peripheral blood. CDR3 residues: CCVEDTPYEQYF. In DNA, the CDR3 is TGCTGCGTTGAAGATACTCCCTACGAGCAGTACTTC.